The following is a T cell receptor beta chain sequence with its context. Its cognate antigen is unknown. A much bigger clone sits one base away, suggesting this may be a read error. TCR beta CDR3 regions were amplified from RNA. TCR CDR3 regions were first amplified by RT-PCR with HTBI primers. TCRdb ran MiXCR on the multiplex PCR reads and lists one entry per CDR3 protein. The sample records about 530,000 distinct CDR3 sequences, under 20% being singletons. This specimen comes from a study of T cells in Graves' hyperthyroidism and ophthalmopathy. At the level of the study: Peripheral blood collection took place at initial diagnosis, before any treatment.

Findings and caveats of the study: Ophthalmopathy was identified by the model a median around 5.9 months ahead of onset.

The germline CDR1 and CDR2 sequences are MNHEY and SVGEGT. CDR3 length equals 12 residues. This chain connects TRBV6-2 or TRBV6-3 to TRBJ2-5, with unresolved D. The clonotype comes from a young woman with Graves' ophthalmopathy. Material for sequencing was blood. CDR3 nucleotides: TGTGCCAGCAGTTACTCTTCGGAGAGCCAGTACTTC. Translation: CASSYSSESQYF.